These 26 T cell receptor beta chains were all obtained from the same sample, sequenced in a study of T cells after yellow fever vaccination. TCRdb reprocessed the 5' RACE reads with MiXCR, giving one entry per CDR3 protein. The sample lists around 530,000 distinct CDR3 sequences; about 17% were seen once. Sequencing was performed on PBMCs, taken about 5 days after the first yellow fever vaccination. The receptors derive from a man between 18 and 35 years old who received the YFV17D yellow fever vaccine.

There are many counts of this clonotype. The rearrangement uses TRBV5-4 and TRBJ2-3; 13 bases align to TRBD2. V was pared by 4 bases and J by 1 base, with 3 bases of the junction left unmatched. CDR1 is SGHNT and CDR2 is YYREEE in the germline V gene (reference sequence). The CDR3 contains 16 residues. CDR3 sequence: CASSTGLAGGTDTQYF. As DNA, the CDR3 is TGTGCCAGCAGCACAGGACTAGCGGGGGGCACAGATACGCAGTATTTT.

This rearrangement joins TRBV4-3 to TRBJ1-1, with D possibly matching TRBD1 (6 bases). V was cut by 0 bases and J by 3 bases, with 8 bases left in between. The length of the CDR3 is 14 residues. The germline gives CDR1 LGHNA, CDR2 YSLEER. The CDR3 sequence: CASSQDRGYTEAFF. DNA of the CDR3: TGCGCCAGCAGCCAAGACAGGGGATACACTGAAGCTTTCTTT.

This clonotype was seen only a few times. CDR3: CAGQDRVGTGELFF. DNA for the CDR3: TGTGCCGGCCAAGACAGGGTCGGGACCGGGGAGCTGTTTTTT. The V gene is TRBV18, the J gene TRBJ2-2, with 7 nucleotides matching TRBD1. CDR1 is KGHSH and CDR2 is LQKENI in the germline V gene. This CDR3 spans 14 amino acids. The junction had 11 bases not matched to a gene; V was cut back by 11 bases and J by 5 bases. Drawing the rest from reference TRBV18 and TRBJ2-2, the complete variable domain is NAGVMQNPRHLVRRRGQEARLRCSPMKGHSHVYWYRQLPEEGLKFMVYLQKENIIDESGMPKERFSAEFPKEGPSILRIQQVVRGDSAAYFCAGQDRVGTGELFFGEGSRLTVL.

This clonotype was counted between two and nine times. The chain joins TRBV11-2 to TRBJ2-1; 7 nucleotides agree with TRBD1. This CDR3 has 18 amino acids. After removal of 5 bases from V and 2 bases from J, the junction contained 15 bases not matched to a gene. The germline V gene has CDR1 SGHAT and CDR2 FQNNGV. The CDR3 sequence is CASSPRDSTVTTYNEQFF. The CDR3 nucleotides read TGTGCCAGCAGCCCGAGGGACAGCACCGTGACAACCTACAATGAGCAGTTCTTC.

This clonotype came up many times. The chain links TRBV4-1 to TRBJ2-1, with 8 bases aligning to TRBD1. The ends lost 1 base at V and 7 bases at J; junction bases unmatched: 9. Germline V gives CDR1 MGHRA, CDR2 YSYEKL. The CDR3 is 16 residues long. The CDR3 region has the DNA TGCGCCAGCAGCCAAGTTGGCCTGGACAGGGTGAATGAGCAGTTCTTC. Translated: CASSQVGLDRVNEQFF.

This clonotype was picked up a small number of times. V and J are TRBV10-3 and TRBJ2-2; D is possibly TRBD1 (5 bases). CDR1 and CDR2 (germline): ENHRY, SYGVKD. The V end lost 5 bases, the J end lost 3 bases, and 25 bases lay between the germline ends. The CDR3 spans 19 residues. The DNA of the CDR3 is TGTGCCATCAGTTTTCTATATGACAGTGGAAGGACATACACCGGGGAGCTGTTTTTT. Translation: CAISFLYDSGRTYTGELFF.

This clonotype occurred a few times. This chain connects TRBV12-3 or TRBV12-4 to TRBJ2-5; D not resolved. V shed 3 bases and J shed 1 base, with 21 bases lying between them. CDR3 length equals 18 residues. This chain's CDR3 is CASSFSWPPGRTQETQYF. CDR3 in DNA: TGTGCCAGCAGTTTTTCGTGGCCGCCAGGCCGAACCCAAGAGACCCAGTACTTC.

This clonotype was counted a few times. The chain links TRBV6-5 to TRBJ1-1; 8 bases match TRBD1. Germline lookup yields CDR1 MNHEY and CDR2 SVGAGI. The CDR3 covers 15 residues. The V gene end was trimmed by 6 bases and the J gene end by 0 bases; junction bases not matched to a gene: 6. Here the CDR3 DNA reads TGTGCCAGCAGCTATGGACAGGGATTGAACACTGAAGCTTTCTTT. The encoded protein is CASSYGQGLNTEAFF.

This clonotype was found a few times. V gene TRBV12-3 or TRBV12-4 combines with J gene TRBJ2-1; TRBD1 matches at 7 bases. V shed 6 bases, J shed 1 base, and the junction held 6 bases outside the gene matches. The CDR3 has 15 residues. This chain's CDR3 is CASRADRASYNEQFF. For the CDR3, the DNA is TGTGCCAGCAGAGCCGACAGGGCTTCCTACAATGAGCAGTTCTTC.

The J gene is TRBJ1-1, the V gene TRBV5-1, with D tentatively TRBD1 (5 bases). CDR3 length: 14 residues. V was cut by 6 bases and J by 3 bases, with 15 bases left in between. Germline values: CDR1 SGHRS, CDR2 YFSETQ. CDR3 nucleotide sequence: TGCGCCAGCAACCCAAGGGGAGGTGACACTGAAGCTTTCTTT. It encodes CASNPRGGDTEAFF.

This clonotype was seen more than once but under ten times. The chain uses TRBV25-1 and TRBJ2-1; TRBD2 matches 8 bases. V trimming: 3 bases; J trimming: 5 bases; junction bases outside the gene matches: 12. Looked up from germline, CDR1 is MGHDK and CDR2 is SYGVNS. This CDR3 is 17 amino acids long. As DNA, the CDR3 is TGTGCCAGCAGTGACCCAGCTAGAGCGGGGGCCCACAATGAGCAGTTCTTC. Protein sequence: CASSDPARAGAHNEQFF.

This clonotype appeared a few times. The chain uses TRBV7-9 and TRBJ2-2; D not resolved. Trimming removed 2 bases at V and 4 bases at J, with 11 bases between. Germline V lookup: CDR1 SEHNR, CDR2 FQNEAQ (reference sequence). The CDR3 runs 15 residues. The DNA for the CDR3 is TGTGCCAGCAGCTTAACGGTCCATGGCACCGGGGAGCTGTTTTTT. Protein: CASSLTVHGTGELFF.

This sequence joins TRBV11-2 and TRBJ1-6, with D perhaps TRBD1 (5 bases). Germline V gives CDR1 SGHAT, CDR2 FQNNGV. Trimming cost V 6 bases and J 8 bases, with 11 bases left between them. The CDR3 has 13 amino acids. CDR3 nucleotide sequence: TGTGCCAGCAGTACCGGGACGGATTCACCCCTCCACTTT. Translation: CASSTGTDSPLHF.

This clonotype was recorded many times. The genes are TRBV4-1 and TRBJ1-1; no definite D call. Germline loops: CDR1 MGHRA, CDR2 YSYEKL. The CDR3 sequence is 14 residues long. Between the trimmed V and J ends, which lost 8 bases and 2 bases, there was a span of 15 bases. The CDR3 DNA sequence: TGCGCCAGCCGCGGCCTACTCCTCAACACTGAAGCTTTCTTT. Amino acid sequence: CASRGLLLNTEAFF.

This clonotype was counted between two and nine times. V gene TRBV5-4 combines with J gene TRBJ2-1, with a tentative D call TRBD2 (6 bases). CDR1 is SGHNT and CDR2 is YYREEE in the germline V gene (reference sequence). This CDR3 spans 12 amino acids. V gave up 5 bases and J gave up 9 bases, with 12 bases separating them. CDR3 in DNA: TGTGCCAGCAGGGAGGGGAAGGGTGAGCAGTTCTTC. Translated, it gives CASREGKGEQFF. Filled out from reference TRBV5-4 and TRBJ2-1, the complete variable domain reads ETGVTQSPTHLIKTRGQQVTLRCSSQSGHNTVSWYQQALGQGPQFIFQYYREEENGRGNFPPRFSGLQFPNYSSELNVNALELDDSALYLCASREGKGEQFFGPGTRLTVL.

This chain joins TRBV4-2 and TRBJ2-7; 9 nucleotides match TRBD2. With 4 bases clipped from V and 0 bases from J, the junction kept 4 bases outside the gene matches. The CDR3 consists of 15 residues. Germline V gene lookup returns CDR1 LGHNA and CDR2 YNFKEQ. The CDR3 sequence: CASSPRGGASYEQYF. CDR3 nucleotide sequence: TGTGCCAGCAGCCCGCGGGGGGGCGCCTCCTACGAGCAGTACTTC.

The chain employs TRBV29-1 and TRBJ1-1, with unresolved D. Trimming left V 8 bases short and J 6 bases short, with 7 bases between. CDR1 SQVTM and CDR2 ANQGSEA come from the germline V gene. The CDR3 is 9 amino acids. The CDR3 spells CSYTPEAFF. The CDR3 nucleotides are TGCAGCTACACACCTGAAGCTTTCTTT. Together with reference TRBV29-1 and TRBJ1-1, the CDR3 gives the full variable domain: SAVISQKPSRDICQRGTSLTIQCQVDSQVTMMFWYRQQPGQSLTLIATANQGSEATYESGFVIDKFPISRPNLTFSTLTVSNMSPEDSSIYLCSYTPEAFFGQGTRLTVV.

This clonotype has more than one count but fewer than ten. V and J are TRBV12-3 or TRBV12-4 and TRBJ1-2, with D possibly being TRBD1 (6 bases). Trimming shortened V by 5 bases and J by 4 bases, and 14 bases separated the two germline ends. The CDR3 sequence is 14 residues long. The CDR3 DNA reads as TGTGCCAGCAGTATTCTATCAGGGGCCTATGGCTACACCTTC. Its translation: CASSILSGAYGYTF.

The chain uses TRBV21-1 and TRBJ1-1; TRBD1 reflects the table's D call only, with no check against the DNA. TRBV21-1 is described as a pseudogene. This CDR3 comprises 15 residues. The CDR3 nucleotides are TGTGCCAGCAGCAAAGTTCAGGGCTGGGGCACTGAAGCTTTCTTT. It translates to CASSKVQGWGTEAFF.

The chain recombines TRBV21-1 with TRBJ1-1. TRBV21-1 is given as a pseudogene. This CDR3 region has 15 residues. CDR3 nucleotide sequence: TGTGCCAGCAGCAAAGGACCAGAGATAATCACTGAAGCTTTCTTT. It is translated as CASSKGPEIITEAFF.

The chain links TRBV6-2 or TRBV6-3 to TRBJ2-7; D uncertain. This CDR3 region has 15 residues. Trimming removed 2 bases at V and 0 bases at J, with 11 bases between. Germline loops: CDR1 MNHEY, CDR2 SVGEGT. CDR3 nucleotides: TGTGCCAGCAGTTACCCCCCCGGTACCTCCTACGAGCAGTACTTC. It is translated as CASSYPPGTSYEQYF.

V is TRBV6-2 or TRBV6-3 and J is TRBJ1-1; 8 nucleotides match TRBD1. The germline V gene has CDR1 MNHEY and CDR2 SVGEGT. After removal of 4 bases from V and 6 bases from J, the junction contained 13 bases not matched to a gene. CDR3 size: 16 residues. In DNA form, the CDR3 reads TGTGCCAGCAGTTTTAGGCAGGGGGCCGCGCCATCTGAAGCTTTCTTT. Translation: CASSFRQGAAPSEAFF.

The table lists this clonotype with a few counts. The rearrangement joins TRBV29-1 to TRBJ2-2; D unresolved. The V gene's germline CDR1 is SQVTM and CDR2 ANQGSEA. V was cut by 6 bases and J by 6 bases, with 11 bases left in between. The CDR3 spans 12 residues. The DNA of the CDR3 is TGCAGCGTCCTCCGACAAGCCGGGGAGCTGTTTTTT. Its translation is CSVLRQAGELFF.

This clonotype was counted a single time. The chain links TRBV11-1 to TRBJ1-1, with D tentatively TRBD1 (6 bases). The V end was cut by 2 bases, the J end by 4 bases, with 14 bases between. This CDR3 spans 15 amino acids. The V gene's germline CDR1 is SGHAT and CDR2 FQDESV (reference sequence). The chain's CDR3 is CASSLWIGGGTEAFF. The CDR3 DNA sequence: TGTGCCAGCAGCTTATGGATAGGGGGAGGCACTGAAGCTTTCTTT.

The gene calls are TRBV5-6 and TRBJ2-7, with 9 positions matching TRBD1. CDR3 length: 15 amino acids. The germline CDR1 and CDR2 sequences are SGHDT and YYEEEE. Unmatched junction bases numbered 3, after V lost 2 bases and J lost 0 bases. The CDR3 spells CASSFGQGISYEQYF. The CDR3 nucleotides read TGTGCCAGCAGCTTCGGACAGGGGATCTCCTACGAGCAGTACTTC.

The chain's CDR3 is CASSLKGPGANVLTF. For the CDR3, the DNA is TGTGCCAGCAGTTTAAAGGGGCCTGGGGCCAACGTCCTGACTTTC. The rearrangement joins TRBV27 to TRBJ2-6; D possibly corresponds to TRBD1 (5 bases). CDR1 and CDR2 (germline): MNHEY, SMNVEV (reference sequence). This CDR3 has 15 residues. Trimming pared 2 bases from V and 2 bases from J, leaving 7 bases between.